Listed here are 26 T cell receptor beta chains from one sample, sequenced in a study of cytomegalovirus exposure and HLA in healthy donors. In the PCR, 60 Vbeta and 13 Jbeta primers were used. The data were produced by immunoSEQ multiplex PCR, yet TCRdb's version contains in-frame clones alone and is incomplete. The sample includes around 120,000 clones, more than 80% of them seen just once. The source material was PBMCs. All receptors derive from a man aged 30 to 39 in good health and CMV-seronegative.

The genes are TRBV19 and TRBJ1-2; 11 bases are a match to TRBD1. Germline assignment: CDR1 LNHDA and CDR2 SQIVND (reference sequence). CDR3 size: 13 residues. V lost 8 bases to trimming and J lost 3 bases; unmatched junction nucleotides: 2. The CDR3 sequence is CASRGQGDYGYTF. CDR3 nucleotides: TGTGCCAGTCGGGGACAGGGGGACTATGGCTACACCTTC.

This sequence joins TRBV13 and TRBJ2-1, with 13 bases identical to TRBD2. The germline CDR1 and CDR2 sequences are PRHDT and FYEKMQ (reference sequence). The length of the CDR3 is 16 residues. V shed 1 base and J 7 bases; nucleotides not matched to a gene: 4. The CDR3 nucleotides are TGTGCCAGCAGCTTAGATCGACTAGCGGGAGGAAATGAGCAGTTCTTC. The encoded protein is CASSLDRLAGGNEQFF.

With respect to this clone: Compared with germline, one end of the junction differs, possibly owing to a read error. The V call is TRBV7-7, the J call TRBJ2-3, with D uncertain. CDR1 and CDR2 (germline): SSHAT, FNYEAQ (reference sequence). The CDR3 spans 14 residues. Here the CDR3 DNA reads TGTGCTAGCAGCTTATCGTGGCCCCCAGATACGCAGTATTTT. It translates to CASSLSWPPDTQYF.

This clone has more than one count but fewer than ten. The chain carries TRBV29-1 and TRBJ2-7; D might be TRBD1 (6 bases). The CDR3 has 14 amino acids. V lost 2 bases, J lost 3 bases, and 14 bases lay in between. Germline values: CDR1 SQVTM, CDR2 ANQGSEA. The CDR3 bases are TGCAGCGTTGAAAAAAATACAGGGTTCTACGAGCAGTACTTC. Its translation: CSVEKNTGFYEQYF.

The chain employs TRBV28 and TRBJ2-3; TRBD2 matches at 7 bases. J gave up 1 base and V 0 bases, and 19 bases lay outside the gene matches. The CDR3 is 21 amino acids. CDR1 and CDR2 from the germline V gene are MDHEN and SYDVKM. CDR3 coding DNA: TGTGCCAGCAGTTTATGGTCGGTTCCCGCCCAACAGCGGGAAGGCACAGATACGCAGTATTTT. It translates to CASSLWSVPAQQREGTDTQYF.

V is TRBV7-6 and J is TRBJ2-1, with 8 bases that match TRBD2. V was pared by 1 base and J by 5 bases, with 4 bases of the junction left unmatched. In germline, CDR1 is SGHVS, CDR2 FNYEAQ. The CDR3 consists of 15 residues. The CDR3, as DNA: TGTGCCAGCAGCTTAGATAGCGGGACAAACAATGAGCAGTTCTTC. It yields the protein CASSLDSGTNNEQFF.

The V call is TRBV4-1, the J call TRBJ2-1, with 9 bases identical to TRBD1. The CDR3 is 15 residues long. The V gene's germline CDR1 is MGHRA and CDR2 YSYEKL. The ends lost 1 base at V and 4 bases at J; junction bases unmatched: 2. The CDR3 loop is CASSQAGTGYNEQFF. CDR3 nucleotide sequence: TGCGCCAGCAGCCAAGCCGGGACAGGGTACAATGAGCAGTTCTTC.

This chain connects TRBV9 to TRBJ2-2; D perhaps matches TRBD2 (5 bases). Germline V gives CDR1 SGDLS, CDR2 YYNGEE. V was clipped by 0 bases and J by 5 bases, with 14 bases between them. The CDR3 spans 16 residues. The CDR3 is CASSVGSGGGTGELFF. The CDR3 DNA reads TGTGCCAGCAGCGTAGGGAGCGGAGGCGGAACCGGGGAGCTGTTTTTT.

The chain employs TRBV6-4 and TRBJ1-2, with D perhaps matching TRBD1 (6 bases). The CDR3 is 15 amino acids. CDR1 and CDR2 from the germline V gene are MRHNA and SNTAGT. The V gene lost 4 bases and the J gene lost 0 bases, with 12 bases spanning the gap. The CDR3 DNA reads TGTGCCAGCAGTGCGACAGGCCTCGCTAACTATGGCTACACCTTC. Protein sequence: CASSATGLANYGYTF.

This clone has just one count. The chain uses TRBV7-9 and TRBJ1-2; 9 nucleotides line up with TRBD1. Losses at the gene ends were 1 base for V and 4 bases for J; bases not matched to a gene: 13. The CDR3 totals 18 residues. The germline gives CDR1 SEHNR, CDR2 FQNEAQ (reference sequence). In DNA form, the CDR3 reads TGTGCCAGCAGCTTAGGGTCTGGTTTGGGGACAGGGATCTATGGCTACACCTTC. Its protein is CASSLGSGLGTGIYGYTF. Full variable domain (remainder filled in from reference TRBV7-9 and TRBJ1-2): DTGVSQNPRHKITKRGQNVTFRCDPISEHNRLYWYRQTLGQGPEFLTYFQNEAQLEKSRLLSDRFSAERPKGSFSTLEIQRTEQGDSAMYLCASSLGSGLGTGIYGYTFGSGTRLTVV.

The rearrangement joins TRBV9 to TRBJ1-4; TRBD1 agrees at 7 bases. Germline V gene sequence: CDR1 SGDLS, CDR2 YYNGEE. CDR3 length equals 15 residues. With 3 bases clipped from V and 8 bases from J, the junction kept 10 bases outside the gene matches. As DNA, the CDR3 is TGTGCCAGCAGCGAAGGGGGCGCAGGTAACGAAAAACTGTTTTTT. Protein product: CASSEGGAGNEKLFF.

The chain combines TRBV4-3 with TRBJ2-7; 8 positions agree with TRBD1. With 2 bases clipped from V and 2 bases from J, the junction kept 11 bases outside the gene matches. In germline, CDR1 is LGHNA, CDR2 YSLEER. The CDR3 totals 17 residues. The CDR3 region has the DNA TGCGCCAGCAGCCAAAACCCCCCCAGGGGGCTCACCTACGAGCAGTACTTC. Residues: CASSQNPPRGLTYEQYF.

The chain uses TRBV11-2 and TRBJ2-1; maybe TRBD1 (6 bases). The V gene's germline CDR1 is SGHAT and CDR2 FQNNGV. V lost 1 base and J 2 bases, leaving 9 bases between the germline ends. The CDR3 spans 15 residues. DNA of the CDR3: TGTGCCAGCAGCTTAGGGCAGGGGACCTACAATGAGCAGTTCTTC. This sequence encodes CASSLGQGTYNEQFF. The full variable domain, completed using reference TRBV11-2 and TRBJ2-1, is EAGVAQSPRYKIIEKRQSVAFWCNPISGHATLYWYQQILGQGPKLLIQFQNNGVVDDSQLPKDRFSAERLKGVDSTLKIQPAKLEDSAVYLCASSLGQGTYNEQFFGPGTRLTVL.

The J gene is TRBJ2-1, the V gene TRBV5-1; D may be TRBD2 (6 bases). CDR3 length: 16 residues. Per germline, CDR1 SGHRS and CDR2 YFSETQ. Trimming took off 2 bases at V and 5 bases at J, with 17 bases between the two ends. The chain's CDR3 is CASSFPPVTSNNEQFF. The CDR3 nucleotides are TGCGCCAGCAGCTTCCCGCCCGTGACTAGTAACAATGAGCAGTTCTTC.

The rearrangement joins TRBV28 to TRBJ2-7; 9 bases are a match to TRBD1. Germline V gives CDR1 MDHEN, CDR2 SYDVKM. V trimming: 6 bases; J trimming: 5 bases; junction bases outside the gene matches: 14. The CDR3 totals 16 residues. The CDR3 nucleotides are TGTGCCAGCAGGCCGAGCTGGACAGGGGTTTCCGACGAGCAGTACTTC. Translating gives CASRPSWTGVSDEQYF.

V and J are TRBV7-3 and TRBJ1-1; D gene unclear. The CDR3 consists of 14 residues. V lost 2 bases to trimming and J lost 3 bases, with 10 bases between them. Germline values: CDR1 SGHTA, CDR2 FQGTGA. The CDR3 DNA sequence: TGTGCCAGCAGCTTATCGGGTATGGACACTGAAGCTTTCTTT. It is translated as CASSLSGMDTEAFF.

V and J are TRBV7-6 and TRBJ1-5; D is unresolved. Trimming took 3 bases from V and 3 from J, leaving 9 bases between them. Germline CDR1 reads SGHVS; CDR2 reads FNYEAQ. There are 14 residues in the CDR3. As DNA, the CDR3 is TGTGCCAGCAGCTTGTACAGCAACAATCAGCCCCAGCATTTT. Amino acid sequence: CASSLYSNNQPQHF.

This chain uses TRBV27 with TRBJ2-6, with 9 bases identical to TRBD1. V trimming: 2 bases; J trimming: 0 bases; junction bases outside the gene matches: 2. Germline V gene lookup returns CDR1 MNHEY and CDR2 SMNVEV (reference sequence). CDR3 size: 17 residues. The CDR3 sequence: CASSLGQGSSGANVLTF. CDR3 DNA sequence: TGTGCCAGCAGTTTAGGACAGGGGAGCTCTGGGGCCAACGTCCTGACTTTC.

The CDR3 DNA reads as TGTGCCAGCAGCGTAGCACTAGCGGGAGAGGGAGATACGCAGTATTTT. As protein: CASSVALAGEGDTQYF. This chain connects TRBV9 to TRBJ2-3; 11 bases agree with TRBD2. The CDR3 is 16 amino acids. Germline V gene sequence: CDR1 SGDLS, CDR2 YYNGEE. The ends lost 0 bases at V and 5 bases at J; junction bases unmatched: 5. The full variable domain, in which reference TRBV9 and TRBJ2-3 provide the parts outside the CDR3, is DSGVTQTPKHLITATGQRVTLRCSPRSGDLSVYWYQQSLDQGLQFLIQYYNGEERAKGNILERFSAQQFPDLHSELNLSSLELGDSALYFCASSVALAGEGDTQYFGPGTRLTVL.

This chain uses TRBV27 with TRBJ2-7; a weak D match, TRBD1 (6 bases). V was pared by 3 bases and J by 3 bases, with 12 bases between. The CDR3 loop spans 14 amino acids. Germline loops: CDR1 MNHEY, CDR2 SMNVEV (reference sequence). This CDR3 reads CASSFRDRYYEQYF. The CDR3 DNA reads TGTGCCAGCAGTTTCCGAGACAGGTACTACGAGCAGTACTTC.

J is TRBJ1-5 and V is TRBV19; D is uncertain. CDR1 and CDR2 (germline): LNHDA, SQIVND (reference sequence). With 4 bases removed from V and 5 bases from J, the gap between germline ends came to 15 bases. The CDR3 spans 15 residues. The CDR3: CASSTSETSYQPQHF. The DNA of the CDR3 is TGTGCCAGTAGTACCTCTGAAACTTCTTATCAGCCCCAGCATTTT.

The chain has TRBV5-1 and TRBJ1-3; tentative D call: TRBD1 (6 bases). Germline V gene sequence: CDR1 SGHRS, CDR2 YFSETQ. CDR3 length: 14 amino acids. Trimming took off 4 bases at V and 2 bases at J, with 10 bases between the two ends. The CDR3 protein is CASSTDSTGNTIYF. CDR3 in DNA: TGCGCCAGCAGCACGGACAGCACTGGAAACACCATATATTTT.

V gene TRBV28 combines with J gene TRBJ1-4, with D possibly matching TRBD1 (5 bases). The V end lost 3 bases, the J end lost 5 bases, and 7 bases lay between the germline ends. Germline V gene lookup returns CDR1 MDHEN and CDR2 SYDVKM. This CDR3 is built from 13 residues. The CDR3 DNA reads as TGTGCCAGCAGTTTGGGGGGGAATGAAAAACTGTTTTTT. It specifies CASSLGGNEKLFF.

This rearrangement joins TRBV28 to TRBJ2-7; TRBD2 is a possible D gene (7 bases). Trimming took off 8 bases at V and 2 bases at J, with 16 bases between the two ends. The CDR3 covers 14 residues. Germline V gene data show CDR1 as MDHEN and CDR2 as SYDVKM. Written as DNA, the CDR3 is TGTGCCAGCCGTGCCCCGGGGGGCGCCTACGAGCAGTACTTC. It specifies CASRAPGGAYEQYF.

The DNA for the CDR3 is TGTGCCAGCAGCGCACCGGGACTAGCGGGAGTCCCTTACGAGCAGTACTTC. This sequence encodes CASSAPGLAGVPYEQYF. This rearrangement joins TRBV7-2 to TRBJ2-7; 14 nucleotides match TRBD2. Germline V gene lookup returns CDR1 SGHTA and CDR2 FQGNSA. Trimming at V came to 5 bases and at J to 4 bases, leaving 10 bases not matched to a gene. The CDR3 runs 17 residues. The full variable domain, rest sourced from reference TRBV7-2 and TRBJ2-7, is GAGVSQSPSNKVTEKGKDVELRCDPISGHTALYWYRQSLGQGLEFLIYFQGNSAPDKSGLPSDRFSAERTGGSVSTLTIQRTQQEDSAVYLCASSAPGLAGVPYEQYFGPGTRLTVT.

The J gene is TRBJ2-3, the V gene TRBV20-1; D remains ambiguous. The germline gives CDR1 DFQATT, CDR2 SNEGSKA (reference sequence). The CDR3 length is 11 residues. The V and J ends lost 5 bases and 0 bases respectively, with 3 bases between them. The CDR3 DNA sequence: TGCAGTGCTCCTAGCACAGATACGCAGTATTTT. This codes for CSAPSTDTQYF.